This TCR beta chain was retrieved from a study of blood T cell repertoires in COVID-19. Study background: Sources were T cells, B-cell-depleted T cells, or PBMCs; the material itself was cDNA or gDNA.

Assay used: immunoSEQ multiplex PCR; TCRdb lists only in-frame clones, some missing. The sample has about 270,000 clones, roughly 90% seen once; the top ten hold approximately 3%. CDR3 length: 17 amino acids. Germline CDR1 reads SNHLY; CDR2 reads FYNNEI. The ends lost 6 bases at V and 1 base at J; junction bases unmatched: 8. The origin of this receptor is a man in his forties who had been exposed to COVID-19. The sequenced sample was PBMCs or T cells enriched from blood (not recorded which). The V call is TRBV2, the J call TRBJ2-4, with TRBD1 matching over 11 bases. The CDR3 DNA follows: TGTGCCAGCAGCGATATCCGGGACAGGGGGGCCAAAAACATTCAGTACTTC. It translates to CASSDIRDRGAKNIQYF.